This entry lists 26 T cell receptor beta chains sequenced from one sample in a study of shared clonotypes between healthy human individuals. Assay: immunoSEQ multiplex PCR; the TCRdb copy retains only in-frame clones and omits some. The sample has fewer than 1.8 million clones; 97% to 99% are singletons. The sequenced sample consisted of naive CD4+ T cells sorted from blood. Subset of the sample: CD45RA+ positively selected. Receptor source: a man aged 25 to 40 in good health.

This chain uses TRBV28 with TRBJ2-7; weak D call: TRBD2 (6 bases). The germline V gene encodes CDR1 MDHEN and CDR2 SYDVKM. The V and J ends lost 7 bases and 6 bases respectively, with 16 bases between them. The CDR3 loop spans 13 amino acids. CDR3 nucleotides: TGTGCCAGCACTCGTATTGGGCGGGGCGAGCAGTACTTC. This translates into CASTRIGRGEQYF.

In this sample, this clone turned up once. The J gene is TRBJ1-2, the V gene TRBV6-5, with 10 bases fitting TRBD1. Germline values: CDR1 MNHEY, CDR2 SVGAGI. Trimming cost V 0 bases and J 7 bases; bases outside gene matches: 5. The CDR3 runs 15 residues. DNA for the CDR3: TGTGCCAGCAGTTACTCATCGACAGGGGGCATTGGCTACACCTTC. Its protein is CASSYSSTGGIGYTF.

The gene calls are TRBV6-5 and TRBJ1-2; weak D call: TRBD1 (6 bases). This CDR3 spans 11 amino acids. Germline V gene data show CDR1 as MNHEY and CDR2 as SVGAGI. CDR3: CVSRGGYGYTF. The CDR3 DNA reads TGTGTTTCCAGGGGCGGCTATGGCTACACCTTC.

This sequence joins TRBV7-2 and TRBJ2-3; 7 positions agree with TRBD1. The junction had 4 bases not matched to a gene; V was cut back by 3 bases and J by 4 bases. CDR1 and CDR2 from the germline V gene are SGHTA and FQGNSA. CDR3 length: 14 amino acids. CDR3 sequence reads: CASSFNRGPDTQYF. CDR3 bases: TGTGCCAGCAGCTTTAACAGGGGCCCAGATACGCAGTATTTT.

As concerns this clone: This sample includes further DNA sequences coding for the same CDR3. The V gene is TRBV27, the J gene TRBJ2-5, with D unclear. V was cut by 4 bases and J by 1 base, with 10 bases left in between. This CDR3 comprises 14 residues. Per germline, CDR1 MNHEY and CDR2 SMNVEV (reference sequence). In DNA form, the CDR3 reads TGTGCCAGCAGTTCACGGACGGGCCAAGAGACCCAGTACTTC. It translates to CASSSRTGQETQYF.

In regard to this clone: Within the sample, other DNA sequences also encode this same CDR3. The chain combines TRBV9 with TRBJ2-1, with unresolved D. The CDR3 runs to 16 residues. Germline V lookup: CDR1 SGDLS, CDR2 YYNGEE. Trimming shortened V by 0 bases and J by 1 base, and 11 bases separated the two germline ends. CDR3 nucleotide sequence: TGTGCCAGCAGCGTAGGTGGCCAACCATCCTACAATGAGCAGTTCTTC. This sequence encodes CASSVGGQPSYNEQFF.

The rearrangement joins TRBV4-1 to TRBJ1-4; D is unresolved. The CDR3 covers 15 residues. CDR1 is MGHRA, CDR2 YSYEKL, per germline. Trimming stripped 0 bases from V and 7 bases from J, with 12 bases between. Written as DNA, the CDR3 is TGCGCCAGCAGCCAAGATGGCCTGCGGATTGAAAAACTGTTTTTT. Translating it yields CASSQDGLRIEKLFF.

The chain employs TRBV6-1 and TRBJ2-7, with unresolved D. V was cut by 0 bases and J by 0 bases, with 18 bases left in between. CDR1 and CDR2 from the germline V gene are MNHNS and SASEGT. The CDR3 extends over 18 amino acids. The CDR3 is CASSEARGFFSSSYEQYF. In DNA form, the CDR3 reads TGTGCCAGCAGTGAAGCAAGAGGTTTCTTCTCCAGCTCCTACGAGCAGTACTTC.

The chain uses TRBV29-1 and TRBJ2-4; 9 bases line up with TRBD2. J lost 15 bases, V lost 5 bases, and 17 bases had no gene match. The CDR3 loop spans 14 amino acids. CDR1 and CDR2 (germline): SQVTM, ANQGSEA. CDR3 in amino acids: CSVQGNSGSEVPYF. Written as DNA, the CDR3 is TGCAGCGTTCAAGGGAATAGCGGGAGCGAAGTCCCGTACTTC.

The chain carries TRBV18 and TRBJ2-1, with D perhaps TRBD2 (5 bases). V shed 3 bases and J shed 6 bases, with 15 bases lying between them. Germline CDR1 and CDR2: KGHSH and LQKENI. The CDR3 has 15 amino acids. The CDR3 nucleotides are TGTGCCAGCTCACCTGAGGGAGTCCTCCCCAATGAGCAGTTCTTC. The encoded protein is CASSPEGVLPNEQFF. The whole variable domain, filled in from reference TRBV18 and TRBJ2-1, reads NAGVMQNPRHLVRRRGQEARLRCSPMKGHSHVYWYRQLPEEGLKFMVYLQKENIIDESGMPKERFSAEFPKEGPSILRIQQVVRGDSAAYFCASSPEGVLPNEQFFGPGTRLTVL.

The chain links TRBV11-3 to TRBJ2-1, with D perhaps matching TRBD2 (5 bases). This CDR3 spans 13 amino acids. V lost 0 bases to trimming and J lost 10 bases, with 10 bases between them. The germline V gene encodes CDR1 SGHNT and CDR2 YENEEA. The CDR3 reads CASSLELPGEQFF. The CDR3 bases are TGTGCCAGCAGCTTAGAGCTTCCGGGGGAGCAGTTCTTC. The variable domain in full, completed from reference TRBV11-3 and TRBJ2-1, reads EAGVVQSPRYKIIEKKQPVAFWCNPISGHNTLYWYLQNLGQGPELLIRYENEEAVDDSQLPKDRFSAERLKGVDSTLKIQPAELGDSAVYLCASSLELPGEQFFGPGTRLTVL.

The chain carries TRBV28 and TRBJ2-2; possibly TRBD1 for D (6 bases). There are 13 residues in the CDR3. The ends were cut back, 4 bases at V and 7 bases at J, with 10 bases in the middle. The germline V gene has CDR1 MDHEN and CDR2 SYDVKM. The CDR3 nucleotides are TGTGCCAGCAGTTCTCAGGGGAACGGGGAGCTGTTTTTT. Residues: CASSSQGNGELFF.

The chain has TRBV28 and TRBJ1-5; maybe TRBD1 (5 bases). V was clipped by 5 bases and J by 2 bases, with 16 bases between them. The germline V gene has CDR1 MDHEN and CDR2 SYDVKM. The CDR3 length is 16 residues. The CDR3, as DNA: TGTGCCAGCAGTACTTCTCAGGGACGGGGCAATCAGCCCCAGCATTTT. Its protein product is CASSTSQGRGNQPQHF.

Of note for this clone: In the same sample, other DNA sequences code for this CDR3. The rearrangement uses TRBV2 and TRBJ2-3; the D is unclear. Germline V gene lookup returns CDR1 SNHLY and CDR2 FYNNEI. The CDR3 is 12 residues long. V lost 6 bases, J lost 3 bases, and 7 bases lay in between. The CDR3 nucleotides read TGTGCCAGCAGCACTTCTACAGATACGCAGTATTTT. It codes for CASSTSTDTQYF.

The chain uses TRBV10-3 and TRBJ2-3, with 13 bases matching TRBD2. V was pared by 6 bases and J by 10 bases, with 4 bases of the junction left unmatched. The CDR3 has 13 amino acids. From germline, CDR1 is ENHRY and CDR2 SYGVKD. The CDR3 DNA is TGTGCCATCAGCGGGACTAGCGGGAACGCGCAGTATTTT. Its translation: CAISGTSGNAQYF.

The chain joins TRBV10-3 to TRBJ1-2; TRBD1 is a possible D gene (5 bases). Per the germline V gene, CDR1 is ENHRY and CDR2 is SYGVKD. The CDR3 runs 13 residues. Trimming shortened V by 7 bases and J by 2 bases, and 11 bases separated the two germline ends. CDR3 nucleotides: TGTGCCATCACCCCGGAGGGGAACTATGGCTACACCTTC. Protein product: CAITPEGNYGYTF.

The V gene is TRBV19, the J gene TRBJ2-2; tentative D call: TRBD2 (7 bases). The CDR3 is made up of 14 amino acids. V was trimmed by 6 bases and J by 4 bases, leaving 12 bases between them. Looked up from germline, CDR1 is LNHDA and CDR2 is SQIVND (reference sequence). The CDR3 DNA is TGTGCCAGTAGAAAAGGGGGGGCCACCGGGGAGCTGTTTTTT. This translates into CASRKGGATGELFF.

The chain couples TRBV5-4 to TRBJ2-1; the match to TRBD2 covers 8 bases. V was pared by 4 bases and J by 0 bases, with 3 bases of the junction left unmatched. The germline V gene has CDR1 SGHNT and CDR2 YYREEE (reference sequence). The CDR3 spans 15 residues. The CDR3 here is CASSVTSGSYNEQFF. For the CDR3, the DNA is TGTGCCAGCAGCGTTACTAGCGGCTCCTACAATGAGCAGTTCTTC.

Comments on this clone: This CDR3 is also generated by other DNA sequences in the sample. The chain recombines TRBV5-1 with TRBJ2-1; TRBD2 aligns across 9 bases. CDR1 is SGHRS and CDR2 is YFSETQ in the germline V gene. V was clipped by 0 bases and J by 6 bases; unmatched bases: 4. This CDR3 is built from 15 residues. The CDR3 spells CASSLAAGGGNEQFF. Here the CDR3 DNA reads TGCGCCAGCAGCTTGGCCGCGGGAGGGGGCAATGAGCAGTTCTTC.

The chain is built from TRBV28 and TRBJ2-1, with a weak D call TRBD2 (5 bases). The V end lost 5 bases, the J end lost 7 bases, and 15 bases lay between the germline ends. The CDR3 has 14 residues. Germline loops: CDR1 MDHEN, CDR2 SYDVKM. The CDR3 region has the DNA TGTGCCAGCAGTCGGACTGGCTCCGGGAATGAGCAGTTCTTC. Its protein product is CASSRTGSGNEQFF.

The gene calls are TRBV7-2 and TRBJ2-2; the D gene is possibly TRBD1 (5 bases). Trimming left V 2 bases short and J 4 bases short, with 14 bases between. The V gene's germline CDR1 is SGHTA and CDR2 FQGNSA. The CDR3 sequence is 16 residues long. The CDR3 here is CASSLRGLGGTGELFF. In DNA form, the CDR3 reads TGTGCCAGCAGCTTAAGGGGTCTGGGCGGCACCGGGGAGCTGTTTTTT.

The CDR3, as DNA: TGTGCCAGCCAAGGACAGACAAATGAAAAACTGTTTTTT. Translation: CASQGQTNEKLFF. The chain carries TRBV2 and TRBJ1-4, with D maybe TRBD1 (6 bases). This CDR3 spans 13 amino acids. V was clipped by 8 bases and J by 5 bases, with 12 bases between them. Germline CDR1 is SNHLY and CDR2 is FYNNEI.

The rearrangement joins TRBV13 to TRBJ2-6; a weak D match, TRBD2 (6 bases). Germline assignment: CDR1 PRHDT and CDR2 FYEKMQ (reference sequence). V dropped 2 bases and J dropped 2 bases, with 16 bases sitting between them. The CDR3 is 18 amino acids. CDR3 region: CASSLLIGPGAGANVLTF. The CDR3 DNA reads as TGTGCCAGCAGCTTACTGATCGGCCCGGGAGCTGGGGCCAACGTCCTGACTTTC.

The rearrangement links TRBV7-9 to TRBJ1-1; the D gene is possibly TRBD1 (6 bases). Germline V gene lookup returns CDR1 SEHNR and CDR2 FQNEAQ (reference sequence). Trimming cost V 3 bases and J 1 base, with 9 bases left between them. The CDR3 loop spans 14 amino acids. The CDR3 loop is CASSFTGQNTEAFF. The CDR3 DNA reads as TGTGCCAGCAGCTTTACAGGGCAGAACACTGAAGCTTTCTTT.

V is TRBV11-2 and J is TRBJ2-5; TRBD2 matches 10 bases. With 1 base clipped from V and 4 bases from J, the junction kept 6 bases outside the gene matches. In germline, CDR1 is SGHAT, CDR2 FQNNGV. The CDR3 is 16 residues long. The CDR3 sequence: CASSLGAGGPGETQYF. The CDR3 nucleotides read TGTGCCAGCAGCTTAGGAGCGGGAGGGCCAGGAGAGACCCAGTACTTC.

J is TRBJ2-5 and V is TRBV5-4; D gene unclear. Germline V gene sequence: CDR1 SGHNT, CDR2 YYREEE (reference sequence). V was clipped by 2 bases and J by 4 bases, with 9 bases between them. The CDR3 is 13 residues long. This chain's CDR3 is CASSFTGLETQYF. The CDR3 DNA reads TGTGCCAGCAGCTTCACGGGCCTAGAGACCCAGTACTTC.